The 8 T cell receptor beta chains listed next were all sequenced from one sample in a study of T cells in Graves' hyperthyroidism and ophthalmopathy. TCR beta CDR3 regions were amplified from RNA. First-round RT-PCR targeting the TCR CDR3 was performed with the HTBI primer set. TCRdb ran MiXCR on the multiplex PCR reads and lists one entry per CDR3 protein. The sample consists of 500,000 to 700,000 distinct CDR3 sequences, 15% to 20% of them appearing once. Material for sequencing was blood. Source of these receptors: a woman aged 18-29 years with Graves' hyperthyroidism.

This clonotype showed up many times. The rearrangement links TRBV2 to TRBJ2-1; D is perhaps TRBD2 (5 bases). The CDR3 spans 15 residues. Trimming shortened V by 1 base and J by 2 bases, and 9 bases separated the two germline ends. Germline V gene sequence: CDR1 SNHLY, CDR2 FYNNEI. The DNA of the CDR3 is TGTGCCAGCAGTGAAGGGACTTCCCCCTACAATGAGCAGTTCTTC. Protein: CASSEGTSPYNEQFF.

In this sample, this clonotype turned up a few times. V gene TRBV6-1 combines with J gene TRBJ2-1, with 12 bases lining up with TRBD2. Trimming at V came to 6 bases and at J to 7 bases, leaving 22 bases not matched to a gene. The CDR3 extends over 20 amino acids. Per the germline V gene, CDR1 is MNHNS and CDR2 is SASEGT. DNA for the CDR3: TGTGCCAGCAGGCCGAGGGGCAGGGGGCGGCTAGCGGGAGGGATGAATGAGCAGTTCTTC. This encodes CASRPRGRGRLAGGMNEQFF.

There are a few counts of this clonotype. The rearrangement joins TRBV14 to TRBJ2-5, with 10 positions matching TRBD1. The CDR3 consists of 16 residues. J was trimmed by 5 bases and V by 4 bases; bases with no gene match: 10. The V gene's germline CDR1 is SGHDN and CDR2 FVKESK. In DNA form, the CDR3 reads TGTGCCAGCAGCCTCGGGACAGGGGCGATGGCGGAGACCCAGTACTTC. Its protein product is CASSLGTGAMAETQYF.

This clonotype has ten or more counts. V is TRBV2 and J is TRBJ1-1; unclear D gene. CDR3 length equals 12 residues. CDR1 SNHLY and CDR2 FYNNEI come from the germline V gene. V was clipped by 3 bases and J by 4 bases, with 6 bases between them. This chain's CDR3 is CASSDISTEAFF. CDR3 coding DNA: TGTGCCAGCAGTGATATATCCACTGAAGCTTTCTTT.

This clonotype was counted many times. The DNA for the CDR3 is TGTGCCACAGCCCACGGGGGTATTACAGATACGCAGTATTTT. It encodes CATAHGGITDTQYF. V is TRBV27 and J is TRBJ2-3, with D perhaps matching TRBD2 (6 bases). Germline loops: CDR1 MNHEY, CDR2 SMNVEV (reference sequence). The CDR3 totals 14 residues. Trimming pared 10 bases from V and 3 bases from J, leaving 17 bases between.

Ten or more counts support this clonotype. The rearrangement joins TRBV24-1 to TRBJ2-1; D is perhaps TRBD1 (5 bases). The germline V and J ends were trimmed by 3 bases and 10 bases, with 21 bases remaining between them. CDR1 and CDR2 (germline): KGHDR, SFDVKD. The CDR3 contains 16 residues. For the CDR3, the DNA is TGTGCCACCAGTGATCCCGACAGAGCCGTATCTCACGAGCAGTTCTTC. Its protein product is CATSDPDRAVSHEQFF.

V and J are TRBV2 and TRBJ2-3, with 8 bases identical to TRBD1. V gave up 6 bases and J gave up 3 bases; unmatched junction bases: 2. The CDR3 runs 13 residues. The V gene's germline CDR1 is SNHLY and CDR2 FYNNEI. Written as DNA, the CDR3 is TGTGCCAGCAGGCGGGACAGGACAGATACGCAGTATTTT. Its protein product is CASRRDRTDTQYF.

This chain's CDR3 is CASRTSGGVSTDTQYF. The CDR3 DNA reads as TGTGCCAGCAGGACTAGCGGGGGGGTAAGCACAGATACGCAGTATTTT. The chain carries TRBV2 and TRBJ2-3; 14 bases fit TRBD2. V trimming: 6 bases; J trimming: 0 bases; junction bases outside the gene matches: 2. Germline V gene sequence: CDR1 SNHLY, CDR2 FYNNEI. The CDR3 totals 16 residues.